This entry is about one TCR beta chain. It lacks a known antigen. Per-base qualities were not stored, and no clone one base away is much larger. The data were obtained in a study of long-term antiretroviral therapy in people with HIV (dated by TCRdb to about 2022). Concerning the study at large: Collection of the earliest samples took place about a decade ahead of the 2015 WHO recommendation for immediate ART, at a time when ART was typically delayed until CD4 counts fell. A retrospective serial study tested whether changes in peripheral blood TRB repertoire composition and diversity were associated with ART initiation and durable HIV suppression. The cohort contributed about 200 cryopreserved PBMC samples from around 30 adults with confirmed HIV infection, collected serially over a mean of approximately 6 years (range 1-12). Among the approximately 27 participants with HIV, roughly eleven were female. No cross-contamination during QIAcube processing turned up in test extractions that ran a monoclonal T-cell line alongside 25 to 35 polyclonal samples.

Sequencing of the TRB variable region was done with the immunoSEQ hsTCRB v3.0 assay at survey level resolution. A depth of roughly 35,000-55,000 T-cell genomes per sample was targeted for TRB sequencing. TRB libraries were pooled and sequenced on an Illumina MiSeq using a v3 150-cycle kit. Per the source publication's procedure: Repertoire analysis was run in R within a reproducible Nextflow workflow that covered QC, data transformation and analysis. Custom analyses were implemented in LymphoSeq2, an R package for AIRR-Seq data exploration. A handful of samples that yielded fewer than 5000 total TRB sequences were excluded, so that fewer than 200 HIV repertoires were analyzed. Among the 170 to 200 HIV repertoires that were kept, 59 were collected before ART initiation and over 120 were collected after ART initiation. Each repertoire was downsampled to 5000 TRB nucleotide sequences, and summary statistics were averaged across 100 downsampling iterations. The analysis kept only TRB sequences whose CDR3 regions were at least seven amino acids long. A Shannon entropy-derived clonality score and the Gini coefficient were used to measure diversity. In repertoire networks, the top 5000 CDR3 amino acid sequences were linked whenever an edit distance of one separated two sequences. GLIPH2 predicted antigen specificity groups and MHC restriction for TRB CDR3 amino acid sequences. To flag known CMV, EBV, HIV or tissue antigen associations, CDR3 amino acid sequences were matched against VDJdb and McPAS-TCR. Pre-ART, post-ART and control groups were compared with Wilcoxon signed-rank tests and Holm-Bonferroni correction. TCRdb obtained this table from immuneACCESS and retained in-frame rearrangements with V and J assigned. These tables miss some clones; where compared with another copy, unresolved V genes account for less than half of the shortfall, and the remainder is unexplained. The V and J calls and clone size are taken from that table; D and trimming were inferred from the DNA. Recorded for this sample are roughly 15,000 clones; approximately 80% of them occurred a single time. 7.2% of the sample comes from the top ten.

To be included, a participant needed at least one PBMC sample from before ART initiation plus at least two post-ART samples. Treatment was received in the United States of America by all participants with HIV. Cryopreserved samples of about 0.9-11 million PBMC were thawed and washed before DNA extraction. At the time of the earliest PBMC sample for each participant with HIV, ages ranged from about 23 to 60 years. PBMC samples were contributed by each participant from 1-4 timepoints before ART initiation and 2-8 timepoints after ART initiation, with a median of 7 samples. Serial HIV viral load, CD4+ T-cell count, ART history and demographic data were obtained for every participant. Using a Qiagen kit on a QIAcube, genomic DNA was extracted from unsorted PBMC, with samples processed in batches of 12. General conclusions and limits of the study: Samples dated from about 2003 to 2018, and the ART regimens used may be less effective than current ones. HIV repertoires had narrower CDR3 length ranges than controls, and the network structure suggested an antigen-experienced repertoire that shifted only slightly toward naive after ART. Expanded TRB clones identified before ART initiation dominated the repertoire at all time points, although this dominance fluctuated and declined in many PLHIV after ART. No data were available on ART adherence, viral resistance or therapy changes, limiting inferences about post-ART repertoire changes. A significant increase in TRB diversity was found to be associated with ART initiation, although TRB diversity was observed to remain significantly below that of transplant donor controls even after long-term ART. Because pre-ART samples had limited cell numbers, profiling was done on unsorted PBMC rather than on sorted CD4+ and CD8+ T cells. Limited PBMC availability meant only the TCR beta chain was sequenced, without alpha chain pairing.

V loses 5 bases at its end and J loses 2 bases; junction bases beyond the gene matches: 9. Including cysteine and phenylalanine, the CDR3 has 16 amino acids. Of the read, only the CDR3 DNA is kept; its 48 bases are in frame from base 1. CDR1 LNHDA and CDR2 SQIVND are derived from the germline V gene (reference sequence). The sample in question was unsorted PBMCs, obtained 0.4 years after starting antiretroviral therapy. The sequence was collected from a man aged 25 to 40 with HIV. The chain uses TRBV19 and TRBJ2-3, with 8 junctional bases fitting TRBD2. The DNA reads TGTGCCAGTAGTTCCGGACTAGCCGGACCCACAGATACGCAGTATTTT. This yields the protein CASSSGLAGPTDTQYF.